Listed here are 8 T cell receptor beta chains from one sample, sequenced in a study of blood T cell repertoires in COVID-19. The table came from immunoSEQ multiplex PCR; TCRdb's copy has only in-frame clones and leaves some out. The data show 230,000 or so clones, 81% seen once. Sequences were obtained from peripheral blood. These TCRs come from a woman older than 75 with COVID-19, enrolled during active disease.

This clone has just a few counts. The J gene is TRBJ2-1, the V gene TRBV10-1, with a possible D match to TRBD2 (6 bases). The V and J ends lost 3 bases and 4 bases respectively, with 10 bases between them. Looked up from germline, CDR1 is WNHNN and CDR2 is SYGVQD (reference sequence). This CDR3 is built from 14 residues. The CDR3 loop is CASSERGGYNEQFF. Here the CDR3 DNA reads TGCGCCAGCAGTGAAAGGGGAGGTTACAATGAGCAGTTCTTC.

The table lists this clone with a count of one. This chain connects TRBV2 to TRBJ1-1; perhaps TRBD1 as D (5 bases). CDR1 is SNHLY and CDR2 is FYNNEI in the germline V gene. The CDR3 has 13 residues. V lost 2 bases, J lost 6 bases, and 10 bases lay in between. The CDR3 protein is CASSESTGAEAFF. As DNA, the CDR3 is TGTGCCAGCAGTGAATCCACAGGCGCTGAAGCTTTCTTT.

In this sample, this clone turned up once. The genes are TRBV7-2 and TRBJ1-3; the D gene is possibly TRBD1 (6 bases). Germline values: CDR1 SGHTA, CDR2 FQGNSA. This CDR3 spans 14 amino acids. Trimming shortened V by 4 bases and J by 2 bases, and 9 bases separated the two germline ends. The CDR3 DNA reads TGTGCCAGCAGCTCACAGGGCGCTGGAAACACCATATATTTT. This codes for CASSSQGAGNTIYF.

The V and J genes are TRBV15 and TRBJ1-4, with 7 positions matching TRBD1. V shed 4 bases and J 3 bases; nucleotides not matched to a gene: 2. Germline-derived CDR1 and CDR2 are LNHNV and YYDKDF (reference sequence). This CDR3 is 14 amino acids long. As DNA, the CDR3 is TGTGCCACCAGCACCGGGACAGCTAATGAAAAACTGTTTTTT. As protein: CATSTGTANEKLFF.

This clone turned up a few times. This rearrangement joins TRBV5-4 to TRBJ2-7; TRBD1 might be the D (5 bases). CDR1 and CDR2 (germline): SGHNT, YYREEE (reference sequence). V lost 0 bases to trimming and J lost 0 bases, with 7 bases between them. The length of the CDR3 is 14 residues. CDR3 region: CASSLDTGSYEQYF. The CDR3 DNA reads TGTGCCAGCAGCTTGGATACAGGCTCCTACGAGCAGTACTTC.

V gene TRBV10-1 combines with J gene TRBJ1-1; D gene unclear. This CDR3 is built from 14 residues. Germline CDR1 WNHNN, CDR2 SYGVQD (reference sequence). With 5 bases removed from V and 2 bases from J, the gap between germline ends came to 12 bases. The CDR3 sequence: CASSPVRGNTEAFF. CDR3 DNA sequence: TGCGCCAGCAGTCCCGTGCGGGGAAACACTGAAGCTTTCTTT.

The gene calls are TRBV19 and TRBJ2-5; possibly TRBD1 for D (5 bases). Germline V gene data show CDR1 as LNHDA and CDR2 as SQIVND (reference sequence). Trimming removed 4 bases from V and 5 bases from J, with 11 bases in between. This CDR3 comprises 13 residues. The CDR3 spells CASSKGQRETQYF. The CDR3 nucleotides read TGTGCCAGTAGTAAGGGGCAAAGGGAGACCCAGTACTTC.

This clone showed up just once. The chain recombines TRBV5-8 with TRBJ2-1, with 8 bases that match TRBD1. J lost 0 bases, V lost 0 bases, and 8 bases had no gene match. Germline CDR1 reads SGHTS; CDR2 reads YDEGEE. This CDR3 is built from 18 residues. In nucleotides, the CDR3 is TGTGCCAGCAGCTTGGGACAGGGGCGGAGGAGCTCCTACAATGAGCAGTTCTTC. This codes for CASSLGQGRRSSYNEQFF.